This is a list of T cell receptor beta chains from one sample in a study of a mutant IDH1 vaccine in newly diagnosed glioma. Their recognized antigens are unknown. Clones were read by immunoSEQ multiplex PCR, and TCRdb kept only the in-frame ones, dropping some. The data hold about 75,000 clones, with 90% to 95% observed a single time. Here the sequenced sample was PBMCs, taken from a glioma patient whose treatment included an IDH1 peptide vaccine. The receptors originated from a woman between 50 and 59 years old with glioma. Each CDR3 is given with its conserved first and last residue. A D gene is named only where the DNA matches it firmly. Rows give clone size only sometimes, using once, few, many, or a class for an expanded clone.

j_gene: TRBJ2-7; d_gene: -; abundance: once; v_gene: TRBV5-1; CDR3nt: TGCGCCAGCAGCCCGGACATAGAGCAGTACTTC; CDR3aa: CASSPDIEQYF
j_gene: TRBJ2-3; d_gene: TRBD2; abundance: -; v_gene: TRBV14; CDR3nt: TGTGCCAGCAGCCCGAAGCGGGAGGTATTCACAGATACGCAGTATTTT; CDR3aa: CASSPKREVFTDTQYF
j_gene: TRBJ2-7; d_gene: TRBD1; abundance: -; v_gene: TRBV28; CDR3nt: TGTGCCAGCGGGGTCGCCACAGGGGGCGGGCGTGAGCAGTACTTC; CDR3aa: CASGVATGGGREQYF
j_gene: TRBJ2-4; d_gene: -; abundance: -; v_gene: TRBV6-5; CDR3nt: TGTGCCAGCAGTTCTCCGGGGGCAGGGGAAAACATTCAGTACTTC; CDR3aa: CASSSPGAGENIQYF
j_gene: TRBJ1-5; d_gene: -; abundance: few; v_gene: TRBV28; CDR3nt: TGTGCCAGCACCCAGGGAGGACTGCAGTTCAATCAGCCCCAGCATTTT; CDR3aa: CASTQGGLQFNQPQHF
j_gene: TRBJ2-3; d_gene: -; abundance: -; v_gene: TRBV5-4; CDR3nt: TGTGCCAGCAGCCCCTCCCCGGGGACAGATACGCAGTATTTT; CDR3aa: CASSPSPGTDTQYF
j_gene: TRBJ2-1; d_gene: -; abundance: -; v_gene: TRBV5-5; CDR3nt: TGTGCCAGCAGCTTCGACCGGGCCGTCAATGAGCAGTTCTTC; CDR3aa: CASSFDRAVNEQFF
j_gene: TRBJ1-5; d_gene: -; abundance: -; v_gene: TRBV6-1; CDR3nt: TGTGCAACCTTGAAGGCGAATAGCAATCAGCCCCAGCATTTT; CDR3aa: CATLKANSNQPQHF
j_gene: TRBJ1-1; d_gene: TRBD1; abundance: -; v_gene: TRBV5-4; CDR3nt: TGTGCCAGCAGCTGGGGAGGGGGCCTCACTGAAGCTTTCTTT; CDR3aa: CASSWGGGLTEAFF
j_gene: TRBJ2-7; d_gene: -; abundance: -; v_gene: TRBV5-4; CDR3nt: TGTGCCAGCAGCTGGGACCCTGGAAGCTCCTACGAGCAGTACTTC; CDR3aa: CASSWDPGSSYEQYF
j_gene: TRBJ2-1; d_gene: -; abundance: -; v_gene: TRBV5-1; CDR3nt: TGCGCCAGCCGATTAGACATCTACAATGAGCAGTTCTTC; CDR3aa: CASRLDIYNEQFF
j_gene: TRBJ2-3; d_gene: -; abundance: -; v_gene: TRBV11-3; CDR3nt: TGTGCCAGCAGCTTCGGGAGTGTTGTCACAGATACGCAGTATTTT; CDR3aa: CASSFGSVVTDTQYF
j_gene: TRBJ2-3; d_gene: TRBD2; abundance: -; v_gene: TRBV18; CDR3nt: TGTGCCAGCTCACCACTCGGGACTAGCGGGATAAGGCTTCCAGATACGCAGTATTTT; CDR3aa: CASSPLGTSGIRLPDTQYF
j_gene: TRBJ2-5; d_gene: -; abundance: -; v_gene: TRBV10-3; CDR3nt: TGTGCCTCACTTAGCGTCCTGGGAGAGACCCAGTACTTC; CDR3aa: CASLSVLGETQYF
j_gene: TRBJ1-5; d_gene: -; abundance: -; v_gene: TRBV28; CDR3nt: TGTGCCAGCAGTTTAGGCAGGGTACAGCCCCAGCATTTT; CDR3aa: CASSLGRVQPQHF
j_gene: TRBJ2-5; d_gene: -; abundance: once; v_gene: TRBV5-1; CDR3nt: TGCGCCAGCAGCGACACTAGAAACCAAGAGACCCAGTACTTC; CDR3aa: CASSDTRNQETQYF
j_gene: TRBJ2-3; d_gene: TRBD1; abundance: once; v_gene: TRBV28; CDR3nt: TGTGCCAGCAGTCCCCGGACAGGACCGGATACGCAGTATTTT; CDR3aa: CASSPRTGPDTQYF
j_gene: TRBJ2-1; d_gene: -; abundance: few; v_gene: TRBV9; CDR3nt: TGTGCCAGCAGCCACGGGACTAGACTCGAGGGGGCTTTCAATGAGCAGTTCTTC; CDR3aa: CASSHGTRLEGAFNEQFF
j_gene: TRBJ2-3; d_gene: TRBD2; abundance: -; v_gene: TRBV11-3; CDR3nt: TGTGCCAGCAGCTCCTCCCAGCGGGGGGGCACAGATACGCAGTATTTT; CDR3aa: CASSSSQRGGTDTQYF
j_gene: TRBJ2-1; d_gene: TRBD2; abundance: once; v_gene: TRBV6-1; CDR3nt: TGTGCCAGCAGCGCCGGGACTAGCGGGAGTAATGAGCAGTTCTTC; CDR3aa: CASSAGTSGSNEQFF
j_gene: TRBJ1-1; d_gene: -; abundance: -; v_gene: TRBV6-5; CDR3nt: TGTGCCCTCGGCTCCTCGGTCACTGAAGCTTTCTTT; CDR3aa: CALGSSVTEAFF
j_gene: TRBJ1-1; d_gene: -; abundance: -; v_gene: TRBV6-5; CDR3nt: TGTGCCAGCGGTGGGCGGCGATCCGGTACTGAAGCTTTCTTT; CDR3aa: CASGGRRSGTEAFF
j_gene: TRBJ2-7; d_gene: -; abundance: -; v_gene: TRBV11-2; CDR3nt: TGTGCCAGCAGCTCCTTCACTCTCTTCCTCTCCTACGAGCAGTACTTC; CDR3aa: CASSSFTLFLSYEQYF
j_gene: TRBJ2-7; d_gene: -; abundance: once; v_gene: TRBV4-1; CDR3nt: TGCGCCAGCAGCCCGGGACCCTCGAGCTCCTACGAGCAGTACTTC; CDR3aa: CASSPGPSSSYEQYF
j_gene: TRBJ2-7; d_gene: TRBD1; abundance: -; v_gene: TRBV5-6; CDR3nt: TGTGCCAGCAGCTTATATGACAGGGCAGCCTACGAGCAGTACTTC; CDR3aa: CASSLYDRAAYEQYF
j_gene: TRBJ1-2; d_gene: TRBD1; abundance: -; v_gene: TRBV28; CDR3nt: TGTGCCAGCAGTTTATCGGCAGGGGGCCAGTATGGCTACACCTTC; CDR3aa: CASSLSAGGQYGYTF
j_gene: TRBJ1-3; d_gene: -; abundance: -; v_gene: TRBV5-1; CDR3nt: TGCGCCAGCAGCCGGGGGTCCTCTGGAAACACCATATATTTT; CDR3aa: CASSRGSSGNTIYF
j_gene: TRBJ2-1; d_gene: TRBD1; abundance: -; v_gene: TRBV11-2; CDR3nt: TGTGCCAGCAGCTCAGGGGGCTCCTACAATGAGCAGTTCTTC; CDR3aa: CASSSGGSYNEQFF
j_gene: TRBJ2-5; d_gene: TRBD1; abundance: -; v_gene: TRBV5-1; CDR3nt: TGCGCCAGCAGCTTAGGACAGGCGGAAGAGACCCAGTACTTC; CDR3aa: CASSLGQAEETQYF
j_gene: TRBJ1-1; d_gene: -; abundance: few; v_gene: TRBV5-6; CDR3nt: TGTGCCAGCAGCCCAGGCATGAACACTGAAGCTTTCTTT; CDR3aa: CASSPGMNTEAFF
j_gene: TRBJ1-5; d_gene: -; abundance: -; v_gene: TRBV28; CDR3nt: TGTGCCAGCAGTTTACTGGATAGCAATCAGCCCCAGCATTTT; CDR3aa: CASSLLDSNQPQHF
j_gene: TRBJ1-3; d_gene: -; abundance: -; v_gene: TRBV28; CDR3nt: TGTGCCAGCAGTTCCCTCGGACTCTCGAGCTCTGGAAACACCATATATTTT; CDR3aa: CASSSLGLSSSGNTIYF
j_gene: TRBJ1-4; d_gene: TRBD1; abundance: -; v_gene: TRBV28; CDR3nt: TGTGCCAGCAGTAGGGGGGGGACAGGAAATGAAAAACTGTTTTTT; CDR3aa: CASSRGGTGNEKLFF
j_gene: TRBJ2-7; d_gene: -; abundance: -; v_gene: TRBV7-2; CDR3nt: TGTGCCAGCAGCTGGGACTTCGCCTACGAGCAGTACTTC; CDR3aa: CASSWDFAYEQYF
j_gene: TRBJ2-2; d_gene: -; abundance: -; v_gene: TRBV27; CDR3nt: TGTGCCAGCAAGACCCGATGGTTTTACGGGGAGCTGTTTTTT; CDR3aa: CASKTRWFYGELFF
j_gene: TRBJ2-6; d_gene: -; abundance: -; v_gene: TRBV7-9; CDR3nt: TGTGCCAGCAGCCCCCCACCAAGGTTCTCTGGGGCCAACGTCCTGACTTTC; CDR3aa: CASSPPPRFSGANVLTF
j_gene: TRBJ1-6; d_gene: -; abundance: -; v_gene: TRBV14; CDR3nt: TGTGCCAGCAGCTATGGGGTTTCCTATAATTCACCCCTCCACTTT; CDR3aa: CASSYGVSYNSPLHF
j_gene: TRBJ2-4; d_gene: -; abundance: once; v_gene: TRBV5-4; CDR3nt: TGTGCCAGCAGCTCCGTGGGTATGAAAAACATTCAGTACTTC; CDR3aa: CASSSVGMKNIQYF
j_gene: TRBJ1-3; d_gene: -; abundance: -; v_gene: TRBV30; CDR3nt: TGTGCCTGGGGACAGCCCGGACACACCATATATTTT; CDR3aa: CAWGQPGHTIYF